This T cell receptor beta chain is drawn from a study of technical replicates of blood from a handful of donors. Only in-frame clones appear in the TCRdb table, and some are missing; sequencing was by immunoSEQ multiplex PCR. The sample consists of around 80,000 clones, more than 85% of them appearing once. This CDR3 is built from 14 residues. In germline, CDR1 is LGHNA, CDR2 YNFKEQ. The V gene lost 3 bases and the J gene lost 2 bases, with 11 bases spanning the gap. The clonotype was recovered from a human donor in good health. Sequenced material: T cells isolated from PBMCs. This chain uses TRBV4-2 with TRBJ2-7; D remains unclear. As DNA, the CDR3 is TGTGCCAGCAGCCACTTGGGCAATACCTACGAGCAGTACTTC. It encodes CASSHLGNTYEQYF.